Shown below are 17 T cell receptor beta chains from a single sample sequenced in a study of beta chain features in type 1 diabetes. Study-level points and caveats: For Type 1 diabetes patients, all four CD4+ subsets carried TCRB CDR3s that were moderately but significantly shorter.

These TCRs' antigens remain unknown. Expressed TCRB transcripts got sequenced, as all isolated RNA was reverse transcribed. The table came from immunoSEQ multiplex PCR; TCRdb's copy has only in-frame clones and leaves some out. The sample includes approximately 360,000 clones, roughly 13% seen only once; the top ten take 0.0085% to 0.012%. The source material was naive CD4+ T cells from blood. The source of these receptors is a woman younger than 30 with type 1 diabetes.

This sequence joins TRBV6-6 and TRBJ1-6; D perhaps matches TRBD1 (5 bases). Deletions cut 11 bases from V and 8 bases from J, with 16 bases between. This CDR3 is built from 13 residues. Germline CDR1 reads MNHNY; CDR2 reads SVGAGI (reference sequence). The CDR3 sequence: CASGGEGYSPLHF. The CDR3 bases are TGTGCCTCGGGGGGGGAAGGGTATTCACCCCTCCACTTT.

This chain uses TRBV7-2 with TRBJ2-2; 7 nucleotides agree with TRBD2. CDR3 length equals 18 residues. J gave up 3 bases and V 5 bases, and 15 bases lay outside the gene matches. Germline V gives CDR1 SGHTA, CDR2 FQGNSA. The CDR3 here is CASSAIRGREYHTGELFF. As DNA, the CDR3 is TGTGCCAGCAGCGCCATAAGAGGGCGGGAGTATCACACCGGGGAGCTGTTTTTT.

The chain is built from TRBV30 and TRBJ2-3; D is uncertain. V gave up 2 bases and J gave up 4 bases, with 10 bases separating them. CDR3 length equals 13 residues. Germline CDR1 reads GTSNPN; CDR2 reads SVGIG (reference sequence). The DNA of the CDR3 is TGTGCCTGGAGTTCCTTAGTTTCAGATACGCAGTATTTT. This translates into CAWSSLVSDTQYF.

A few counts support this clone. Here the CDR3 reads CASSLAEGRETQYF. As DNA, the CDR3 is TGCGCCAGCAGCTTGGCCGAGGGCCGGGAGACCCAGTACTTC. The rearrangement links TRBV5-1 to TRBJ2-5, with D maybe TRBD2 (5 bases). CDR1 is SGHRS, CDR2 YFSETQ, per germline. The CDR3 runs to 14 residues. The ends were cut back, 0 bases at V and 5 bases at J, with 11 bases in the middle.

This clone was counted ten times or more. The chain employs TRBV23-1 and TRBJ2-3; the D gene is possibly TRBD2 (5 bases). TRBV23-1 is given ORF status, its function remaining uncertain. This CDR3 is 14 amino acids long. V shed 3 bases and J shed 1 base, with 8 bases lying between them. The CDR3 DNA sequence: TGCGCCAGCAGTCATAGGACTCGCACAGATACGCAGTATTTT. As protein: CASSHRTRTDTQYF.

The V gene is TRBV29-1, the J gene TRBJ2-3; 7 positions match TRBD1. Germline V gene data show CDR1 as SQVTM and CDR2 as ANQGSEA. J gave up 4 bases and V 7 bases, and 8 bases lay outside the gene matches. The CDR3 is made up of 13 amino acids. The CDR3 coding sequence is TGCAGCGCTTCAAGGGGGCGGGCAGATACGCAGTATTTT. This encodes CSASRGRADTQYF.

The chain recombines TRBV6-5 with TRBJ2-5; 13 positions match TRBD2. Trimming at V came to 6 bases and at J to 5 bases, leaving 6 bases not matched to a gene. Germline CDR1 MNHEY, CDR2 SVGAGI. The CDR3 loop spans 15 amino acids. This CDR3 is CASRRTSGGLETQYF. CDR3 DNA: TGTGCCAGCAGGAGGACTAGCGGGGGACTTGAGACCCAGTACTTC.

The table lists this clone with a few counts. The gene calls are TRBV29-1 and TRBJ2-7, with D perhaps TRBD1 (6 bases). V lost 5 bases to trimming and J lost 3 bases, with 14 bases between them. This CDR3 comprises 13 residues. The V gene's germline CDR1 is SQVTM and CDR2 ANQGSEA. This CDR3 reads CSVRTERYYEQYF. CDR3 nucleotides: TGCAGCGTTAGGACAGAAAGGTACTACGAGCAGTACTTC.

The genes are TRBV7-9 and TRBJ2-7, with D tentatively TRBD2 (7 bases). Trimming removed 4 bases from V and 6 bases from J, with 13 bases in between. Germline V gene data show CDR1 as SEHNR and CDR2 as FQNEAQ (reference sequence). This CDR3 spans 13 amino acids. The CDR3 nucleotides are TGTGCCAGCAGCTCCGGGGGGCGGTCCGAGCAGTACTTC. Translating gives CASSSGGRSEQYF.

This sequence joins TRBV13 and TRBJ1-2; 8 bases match TRBD1. CDR1 is PRHDT, CDR2 FYEKMQ, per germline (reference sequence). This CDR3 has 17 residues. The junction had 14 bases not matched to a gene; V was cut back by 1 base and J by 7 bases. In nucleotides, the CDR3 is TGTGCCAGCAGCTTAGTAGACCGGACCGGACAGGGCCGTGGCTACACCTTC. This codes for CASSLVDRTGQGRGYTF.

This clone was picked up a small number of times. The chain couples TRBV2 to TRBJ2-5; TRBD2 agrees at 9 bases. Trimming at V came to 3 bases and at J to 5 bases, leaving 7 bases not matched to a gene. The CDR3 is made up of 15 amino acids. Germline loops: CDR1 SNHLY, CDR2 FYNNEI. The CDR3 sequence is CASSEPRGGVETQYF. The CDR3 coding sequence is TGTGCCAGCAGTGAGCCGCGGGGGGGCGTGGAGACCCAGTACTTC.

This clone was seen only a few times. V gene TRBV11-2 combines with J gene TRBJ2-3, with TRBD1 matching 9 bases. Germline trimming cut 4 bases from V and 5 bases from J; bases unmatched to any gene: 16. The CDR3 runs 18 residues. Germline-derived CDR1 and CDR2 are SGHAT and FQNNGV. CDR3 region: CASSSPMGGEDRGDTQYF. CDR3 coding DNA: TGTGCCAGCAGCTCCCCTATGGGGGGAGAGGACAGGGGAGATACGCAGTATTTT. Full variable domain (remainder filled in from reference TRBV11-2 and TRBJ2-3): EAGVAQSPRYKIIEKRQSVAFWCNPISGHATLYWYQQILGQGPKLLIQFQNNGVVDDSQLPKDRFSAERLKGVDSTLKIQPAKLEDSAVYLCASSSPMGGEDRGDTQYFGPGTRLTVL.

This chain uses TRBV27 with TRBJ2-7; 10 bases fit TRBD2. CDR3 length: 15 residues. Germline V gene data show CDR1 as MNHEY and CDR2 as SMNVEV (reference sequence). V lost 4 bases to trimming and J lost 2 bases; unmatched junction nucleotides: 5. CDR3 bases: TGTGCCAGCAGTTCAGCGGGAGGGGGGCCCTACGAGCAGTACTTC. Its translation is CASSSAGGGPYEQYF.

The CDR3 DNA reads as TGTGCCAGCAGCTCGTTAGGGGTTAACTATGGCTACACCTTC. Its translation: CASSSLGVNYGYTF. This chain connects TRBV5-4 to TRBJ1-2; tentative D call: TRBD1 (5 bases). Trimming pared 3 bases from V and 1 base from J, leaving 10 bases between. Per the germline V gene, CDR1 is SGHNT and CDR2 is YYREEE (reference sequence). The CDR3 contains 14 residues.

This clone came up a few times. The rearrangement joins TRBV30 to TRBJ1-2; 8 bases align to TRBD1. Losses at the gene ends were 2 bases for V and 6 bases for J; bases not matched to a gene: 11. CDR1 is GTSNPN and CDR2 is SVGIG in the germline V gene (reference sequence). The CDR3 has 15 residues. The CDR3 region has the DNA TGTGCCTGGAGTCGGGGGACAGGCGACTGGGATGGCTACACCTTC. Protein: CAWSRGTGDWDGYTF.

This clone has more than one count but fewer than ten. The chain carries TRBV18 and TRBJ1-2, with a tentative D call TRBD1 (6 bases). Germline assignment: CDR1 KGHSH and CDR2 LQKENI. The ends were cut back, 5 bases at V and 8 bases at J, with 12 bases in the middle. The CDR3 loop spans 12 amino acids. The CDR3 here is CASSTYREGYTF. The CDR3 DNA sequence: TGTGCCAGCTCAACCTACAGGGAAGGCTACACCTTC.

This clone was counted between two and nine times. This chain uses TRBV7-2 with TRBJ2-5; weak D call: TRBD1 (6 bases). The V gene's germline CDR1 is SGHTA and CDR2 FQGNSA. CDR3 length: 12 residues. V gave up 7 bases and J gave up 5 bases, with 11 bases separating them. CDR3 region: CASTGQRETQYF. The CDR3 coding sequence is TGTGCCAGCACCGGACAGCGGGAGACCCAGTACTTC.